This T cell receptor beta chain stems from a study of T cells in Graves' hyperthyroidism and ophthalmopathy. Overall study findings and caveats: For ophthalmopathy, model prediction preceded onset by a median about 6.2 months.

The CDR3 has 15 amino acids. V was clipped by 6 bases and J by 5 bases, with 14 bases between them. CDR1 and CDR2 (germline): MGHRA, YSYEKL. Many counts were recorded for this clonotype. Its target is unknown. RNA transcripts gave rise to amplified TCR beta CDR3 regions. The HTBI primer set drove a first-round RT-PCR of the TCR CDR3. TCRdb independently ran MiXCR on the multiplex PCR reads; one entry per CDR3 protein. The sample holds 500,000 to 600,000 distinct CDR3 sequences, around 45% seen once. The gene calls are TRBV4-1 and TRBJ1-6; D is possibly TRBD1 (6 bases). The TCR was taken from a young woman with Graves' hyperthyroidism. The sequenced material came from peripheral blood or thyroid tissue (not recorded which). For the CDR3, the DNA is TGCGCCAGCAGTCCCGGACAGTTGGATAATTCACCCCTCCACTTT. Protein: CASSPGQLDNSPLHF.